This T cell receptor beta chain was sequenced for a study of blood T cells in healthy people across ages. Worth noting for this clonotype: Its specificity is unknown.

A second PCR of roughly 7 to 11 cycles used a sample-barcoded 5' primer and a J-beta primer mix. A template-switch adaptor with 12 random nucleotides tagged each cDNA molecule. Per-sample output comprised a minimum of 2.5 million paired-end reads containing CDR3. TCRdb reprocessed the 5' RACE reads with MiXCR, giving one entry per CDR3 protein. The data contain some 900,000 distinct CDR3 sequences, under 50% of them singletons. V gave up 6 bases and J gave up 4 bases, with 18 bases separating them. The CDR3 runs to 15 residues. Germline-derived CDR1 and CDR2 are MNHNS and SASEGT. General observations from the study: A strong correlation between TCR beta diversity and naive T cell percentage was seen. Across the age range, TCR beta diversity per million T cells fell in a roughly linear way.

The chain couples TRBV6-1 to TRBJ1-2, with a weak D call TRBD1 (6 bases). Sequencing input: blood. This TCR came from a man under 40 in good health. The CDR3 nucleotides read TGTGCCAGCAGGACGGAGGGGGGCGGGAGCTATGGCTACACCTTC. Protein product: CASRTEGGGSYGYTF.